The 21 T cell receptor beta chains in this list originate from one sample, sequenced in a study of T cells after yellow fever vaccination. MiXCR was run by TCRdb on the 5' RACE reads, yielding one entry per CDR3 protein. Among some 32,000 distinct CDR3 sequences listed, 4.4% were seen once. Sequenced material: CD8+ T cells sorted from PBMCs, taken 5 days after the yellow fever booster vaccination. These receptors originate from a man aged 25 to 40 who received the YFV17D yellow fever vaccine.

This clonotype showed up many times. CDR3 protein: CASSFSSTNEQFF. Written as DNA, the CDR3 is TGTGCCAGCAGTTTCAGTAGCACCAATGAGCAGTTCTTC. The chain recombines TRBV12-3 or TRBV12-4 with TRBJ2-1, with D unclear. The V gene lost 3 bases and the J gene lost 6 bases, with 9 bases spanning the gap. This CDR3 has 13 residues.

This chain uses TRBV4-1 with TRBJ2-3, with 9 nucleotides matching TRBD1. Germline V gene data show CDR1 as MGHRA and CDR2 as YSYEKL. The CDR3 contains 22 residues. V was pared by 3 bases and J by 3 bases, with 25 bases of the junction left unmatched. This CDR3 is CASSQQMTGTGFLGSWTDTQYF. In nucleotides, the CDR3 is TGCGCCAGCAGCCAGCAAATGACCGGGACAGGGTTTTTAGGTTCTTGGACAGATACGCAGTATTTT.

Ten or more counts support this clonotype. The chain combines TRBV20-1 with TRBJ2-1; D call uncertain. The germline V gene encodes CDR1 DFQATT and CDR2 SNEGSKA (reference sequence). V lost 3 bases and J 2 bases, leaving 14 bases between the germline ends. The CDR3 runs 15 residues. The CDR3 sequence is CSARATSTPYNEQFF. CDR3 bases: TGCAGTGCTAGGGCGACATCCACCCCCTACAATGAGCAGTTCTTC.

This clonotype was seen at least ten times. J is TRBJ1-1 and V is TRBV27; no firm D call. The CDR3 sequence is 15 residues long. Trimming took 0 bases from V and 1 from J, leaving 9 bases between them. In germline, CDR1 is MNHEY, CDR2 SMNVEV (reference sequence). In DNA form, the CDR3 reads TGTGCCAGCAGTTTATCGATAAGTGGGAACACTGAAGCTTTCTTT. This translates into CASSLSISGNTEAFF.

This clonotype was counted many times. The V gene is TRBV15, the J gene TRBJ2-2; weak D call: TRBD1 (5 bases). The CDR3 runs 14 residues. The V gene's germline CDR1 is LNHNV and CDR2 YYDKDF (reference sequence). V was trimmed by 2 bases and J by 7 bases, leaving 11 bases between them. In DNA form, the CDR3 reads TGTGCCACCAGCAGACCTCAGGGCGGCGGGGAGCTGTTTTTT. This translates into CATSRPQGGGELFF.

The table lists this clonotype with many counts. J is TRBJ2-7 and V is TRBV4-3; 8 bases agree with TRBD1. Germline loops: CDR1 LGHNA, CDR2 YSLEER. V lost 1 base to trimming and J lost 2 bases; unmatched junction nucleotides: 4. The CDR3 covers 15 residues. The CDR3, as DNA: TGCGCCAGCAGCCAAGGTGCACAGGGGGCCTACGAGCAGTACTTC. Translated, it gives CASSQGAQGAYEQYF.

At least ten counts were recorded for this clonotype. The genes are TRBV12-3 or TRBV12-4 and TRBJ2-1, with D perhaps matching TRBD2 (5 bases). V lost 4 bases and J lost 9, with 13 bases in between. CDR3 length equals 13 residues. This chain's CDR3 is CASSSFRLSEQFF. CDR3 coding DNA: TGTGCCAGCAGTTCTTTCCGACTATCTGAGCAGTTCTTC.

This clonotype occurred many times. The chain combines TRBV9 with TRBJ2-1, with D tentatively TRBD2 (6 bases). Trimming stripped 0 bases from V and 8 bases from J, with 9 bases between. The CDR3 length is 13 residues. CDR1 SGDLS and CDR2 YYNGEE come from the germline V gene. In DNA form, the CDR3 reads TGTGCCAGCAGCGTAGGCGGGGTCGATGAGCAGTTCTTC. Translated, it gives CASSVGGVDEQFF.

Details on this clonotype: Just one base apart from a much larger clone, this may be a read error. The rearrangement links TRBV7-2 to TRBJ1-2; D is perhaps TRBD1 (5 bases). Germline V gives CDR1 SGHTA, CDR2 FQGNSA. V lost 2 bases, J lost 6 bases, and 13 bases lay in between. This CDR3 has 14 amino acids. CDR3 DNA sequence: TGTGCCAGCAGCTTAAATGGCAGGGCCGATGGCTACACCTTC. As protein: CASSLNGRADGYTF.

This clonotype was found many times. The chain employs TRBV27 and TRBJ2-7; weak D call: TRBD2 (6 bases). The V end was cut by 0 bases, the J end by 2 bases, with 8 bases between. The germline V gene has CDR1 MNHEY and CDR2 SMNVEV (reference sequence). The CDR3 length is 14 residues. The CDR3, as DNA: TGTGCCAGCAGTTTATCTAGCGGTCCCTACGAGCAGTACTTC. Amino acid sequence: CASSLSSGPYEQYF.

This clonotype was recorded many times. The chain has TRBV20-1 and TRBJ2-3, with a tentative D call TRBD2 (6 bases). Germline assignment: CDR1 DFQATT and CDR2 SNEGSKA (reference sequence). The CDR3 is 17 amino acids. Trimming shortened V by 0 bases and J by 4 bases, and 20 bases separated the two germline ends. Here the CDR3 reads CSARDPVTGVPADTQYF. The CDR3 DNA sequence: TGCAGTGCTAGAGATCCGGTAACGGGAGTCCCCGCAGATACGCAGTATTTT.

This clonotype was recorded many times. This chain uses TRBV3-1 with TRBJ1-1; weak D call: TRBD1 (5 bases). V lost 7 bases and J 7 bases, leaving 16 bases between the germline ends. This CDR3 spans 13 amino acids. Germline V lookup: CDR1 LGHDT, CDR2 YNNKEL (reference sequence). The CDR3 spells CASKGTPDVEAFF. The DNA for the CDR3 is TGTGCCAGCAAAGGGACCCCCGATGTTGAAGCTTTCTTT.

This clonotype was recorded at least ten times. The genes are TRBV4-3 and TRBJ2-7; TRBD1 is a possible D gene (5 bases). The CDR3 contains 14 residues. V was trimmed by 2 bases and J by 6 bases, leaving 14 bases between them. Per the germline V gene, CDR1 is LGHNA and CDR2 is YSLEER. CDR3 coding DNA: TGCGCCAGCAGCCAACTCGGACATACGACCGAGCAGTACTTC. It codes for CASSQLGHTTEQYF.

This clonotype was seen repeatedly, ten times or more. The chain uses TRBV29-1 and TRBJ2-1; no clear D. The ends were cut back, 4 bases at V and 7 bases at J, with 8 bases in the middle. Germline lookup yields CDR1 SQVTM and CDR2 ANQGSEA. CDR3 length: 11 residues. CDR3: CSVGGENEQFF. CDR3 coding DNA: TGCAGCGTTGGAGGTGAAAATGAGCAGTTCTTC.

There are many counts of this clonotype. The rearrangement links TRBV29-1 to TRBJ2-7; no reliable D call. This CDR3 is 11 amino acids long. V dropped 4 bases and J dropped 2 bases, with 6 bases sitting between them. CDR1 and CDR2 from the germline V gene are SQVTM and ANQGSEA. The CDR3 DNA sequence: TGCAGCGTTGGGGCACCCTACGAGCAGTACTTC. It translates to CSVGAPYEQYF.

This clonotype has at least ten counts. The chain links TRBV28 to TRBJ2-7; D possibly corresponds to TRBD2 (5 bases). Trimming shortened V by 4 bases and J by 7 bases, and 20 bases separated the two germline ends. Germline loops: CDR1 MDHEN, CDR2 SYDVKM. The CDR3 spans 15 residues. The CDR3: CASSSTSEGGEEQYF. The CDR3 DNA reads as TGTGCCAGCAGTTCTACTAGTGAGGGTGGCGAGGAGCAGTACTTC.

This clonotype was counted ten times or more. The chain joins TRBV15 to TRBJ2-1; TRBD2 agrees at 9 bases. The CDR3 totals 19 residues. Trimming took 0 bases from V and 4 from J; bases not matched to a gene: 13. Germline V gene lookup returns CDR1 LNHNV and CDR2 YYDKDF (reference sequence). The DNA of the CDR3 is TGTGCCACCAGCAGAGATGTCCGAGTAGCGGGAGTAGAATACAATGAGCAGTTCTTC. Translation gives CATSRDVRVAGVEYNEQFF. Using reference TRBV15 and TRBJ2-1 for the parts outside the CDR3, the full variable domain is DAMVIQNPRYQVTQFGKPVTLSCSQTLNHNVMYWYQQKSSQAPKLLFHYYDKDFNNEADTPDNFQSRRPNTSFCFLDIRSPGLGDTAMYLCATSRDVRVAGVEYNEQFFGPGTRLTVL.

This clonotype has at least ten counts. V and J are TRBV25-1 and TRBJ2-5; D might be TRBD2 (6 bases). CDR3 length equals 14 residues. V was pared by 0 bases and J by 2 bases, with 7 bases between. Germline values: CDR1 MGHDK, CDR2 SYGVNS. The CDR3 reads CASSEYRGQETQYF. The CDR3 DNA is TGTGCCAGCAGTGAATACCGGGGGCAAGAGACCCAGTACTTC.

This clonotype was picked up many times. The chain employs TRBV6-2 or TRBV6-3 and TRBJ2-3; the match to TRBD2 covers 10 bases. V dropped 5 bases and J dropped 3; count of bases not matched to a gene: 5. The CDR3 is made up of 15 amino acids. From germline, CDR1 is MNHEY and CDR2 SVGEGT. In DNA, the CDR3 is TGTGCCAGCAGTCGTCAGCGGGAGGGAACAGATACGCAGTATTTT. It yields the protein CASSRQREGTDTQYF.

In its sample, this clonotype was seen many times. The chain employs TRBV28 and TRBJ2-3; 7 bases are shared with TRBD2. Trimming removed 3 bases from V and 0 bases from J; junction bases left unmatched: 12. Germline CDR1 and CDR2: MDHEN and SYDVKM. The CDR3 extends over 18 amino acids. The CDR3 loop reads CASSFSLSSGISTDTQYF. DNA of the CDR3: TGTGCCAGCAGTTTTTCCCTCTCTAGCGGAATAAGCACAGATACGCAGTATTTT.

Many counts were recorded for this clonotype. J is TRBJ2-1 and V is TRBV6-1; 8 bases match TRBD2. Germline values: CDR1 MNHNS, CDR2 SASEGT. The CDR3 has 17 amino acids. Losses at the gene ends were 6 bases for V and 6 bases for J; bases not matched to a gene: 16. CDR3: CASSHQPAGVRSNEQFF. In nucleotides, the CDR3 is TGTGCCAGCAGCCACCAACCAGCGGGAGTACGAAGCAATGAGCAGTTCTTC.